This T cell receptor (beta chain) was observed in a study of cytomegalovirus exposure and HLA in healthy donors. The CDR3 length is 14 residues. V dropped 5 bases and J dropped 8; count of bases not matched to a gene: 6. Germline CDR1 SEHNR, CDR2 FQNEAQ (reference sequence). Use of 60 Vbeta and 13 Jbeta primers characterized the PCR. The repertoire was sequenced with immunoSEQ multiplex PCR; TCRdb's copy has only in-frame clones and lacks some. The sample has just over 150,000 clones. The sequence was collected from a woman in her sixties in good health and CMV-seronegative. The V call is TRBV7-9, the J call TRBJ2-2; 9 bases map to TRBD1. Source material: PBMCs. This CDR3 reads CASSPGQGEGELFF. CDR3 in DNA: TGTGCCAGCAGCCCGGGACAGGGAGAAGGGGAGCTGTTTTTT.